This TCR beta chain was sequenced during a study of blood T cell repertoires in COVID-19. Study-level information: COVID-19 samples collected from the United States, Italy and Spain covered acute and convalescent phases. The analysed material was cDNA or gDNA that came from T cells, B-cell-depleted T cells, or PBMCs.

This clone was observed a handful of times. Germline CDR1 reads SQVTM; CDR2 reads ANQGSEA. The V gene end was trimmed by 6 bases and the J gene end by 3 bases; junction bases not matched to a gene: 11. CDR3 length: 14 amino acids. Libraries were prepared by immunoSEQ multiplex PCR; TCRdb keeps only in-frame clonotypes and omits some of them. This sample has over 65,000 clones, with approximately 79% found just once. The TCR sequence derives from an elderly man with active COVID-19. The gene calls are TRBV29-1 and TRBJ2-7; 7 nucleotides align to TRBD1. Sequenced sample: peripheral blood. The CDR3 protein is CSVSPSTGHYEQYF. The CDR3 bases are TGCAGCGTAAGCCCTTCGACAGGGCACTACGAGCAGTACTTC.